This T cell receptor beta chain was captured by sequencing in a study of technical replicates of blood from a handful of donors. Profiling relied on immunoSEQ multiplex PCR, and the TCRdb table lists in-frame clones only, not all of them. This sample has some 57,000 clones; around 92% occur once, and the top ten carry more than 4.5%. Germline CDR1 and CDR2: LNHDA and SQIVND (reference sequence). V was clipped by 5 bases and J by 3 bases; unmatched bases: 3. This CDR3 is built from 14 residues. The chain recombines TRBV19 with TRBJ2-1, with 8 bases fitting TRBD2. The TCR sequence derives from a human donor in good health. Some clones in this sample may be carry-over from other donors' samples. Specimen: PBMCs. This CDR3 is CASSPSGGYNEQFF. CDR3 DNA: TGTGCCAGTAGTCCCAGCGGGGGCTACAATGAGCAGTTCTTC.